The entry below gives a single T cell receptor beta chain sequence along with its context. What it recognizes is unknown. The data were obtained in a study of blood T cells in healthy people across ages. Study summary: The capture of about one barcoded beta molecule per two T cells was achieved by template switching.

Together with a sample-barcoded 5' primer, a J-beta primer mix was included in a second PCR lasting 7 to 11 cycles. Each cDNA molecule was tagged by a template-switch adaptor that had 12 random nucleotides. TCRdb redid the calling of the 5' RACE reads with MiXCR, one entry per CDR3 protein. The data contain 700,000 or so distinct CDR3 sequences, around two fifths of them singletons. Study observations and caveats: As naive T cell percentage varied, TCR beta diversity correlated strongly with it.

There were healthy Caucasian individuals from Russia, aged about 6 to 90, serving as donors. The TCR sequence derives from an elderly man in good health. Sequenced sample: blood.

CDR3 sequence (DNA): TGCAGTGCTAGGGCGGGACAGTCGAACACTGAAGCTTTCTTT. Protein product: CSARAGQSNTEAFF. The J gene is TRBJ1-1, the V gene TRBV20-1, with 7 bases aligning to TRBD1. Germline trimming cut 3 bases from V and 1 base from J; bases unmatched to any gene: 5. Germline V gene data show CDR1 as DFQATT and CDR2 as SNEGSKA (reference sequence). The CDR3 has 14 residues.